This T cell receptor beta chain originates from a study of OX40 agonist ivuxolimab in advanced cancers. In regard to this clone: Its antigen is unknown.

Germline CDR1 reads KGHSH; CDR2 reads LQKENI. Losses at the gene ends were 3 bases for V and 7 bases for J; bases not matched to a gene: 6. CDR3 size: 15 residues. The assay was immunoSEQ multiplex PCR, and TCRdb's table has in-frame clones only and misses some. Of some 75,000 clones listed, around 84% were seen once; the top ten hold less than 3%. The study's findings and limits: On average, CD8+ T cells had more expanded clones than CD4+.

This specimen was CD4+ or CD8+ T cells sorted from blood, taken in a trial of the OX40 agonist ivuxolimab. The rearrangement links TRBV18 to TRBJ2-1, with 10 bases aligning to TRBD1. This TCR was sampled from an adult with an advanced solid tumor such as melanoma, head and neck, liver or kidney cancer. The CDR3 sequence: CASSPGTGVLNEQFF. CDR3 sequence (DNA): TGTGCCAGCTCACCGGGGACAGGGGTTTTGAATGAGCAGTTCTTC.